The 29 T cell receptor beta chains below come from one sample, sequenced in a study of OX40 agonist ivuxolimab in advanced cancers. Some clones are missing from TCRdb's copy, which holds only in-frame ones; the method was immunoSEQ multiplex PCR. The table includes tens of thousands of clones, approximately 95% detected once. The starting material was CD4+ or CD8+ T cells sorted from blood, obtained in a trial of the OX40 agonist ivuxolimab. The receptors originated from an adult with an advanced solid tumor such as melanoma, head and neck, liver or kidney cancer.

The chain is built from TRBV20-1 and TRBJ1-1, with D unclear. The CDR3 sequence is 11 residues long. Germline values: CDR1 DFQATT, CDR2 SNEGSKA (reference sequence). The V and J ends lost 6 bases and 9 bases respectively, with 14 bases between them. The CDR3 protein is CSAPEGGQAFF. DNA of the CDR3: TGCAGTGCCCCAGAGGGAGGACAAGCTTTCTTT.

The chain links TRBV6-5 to TRBJ1-2; 8 bases fit TRBD1. Germline assignment: CDR1 MNHEY and CDR2 SVGAGI. The CDR3 totals 15 residues. Trimming cost V 6 bases and J 4 bases; bases outside gene matches: 10. CDR3 sequence: CASRTAGGGSYGYTF. The CDR3 DNA is TGTGCCAGCAGGACGGCAGGGGGCGGTAGCTATGGCTACACCTTC.

In its sample, this clone was seen once. V is TRBV19 and J is TRBJ2-7; 7 nucleotides agree with TRBD1. The CDR3 has 17 residues. The junction had 17 bases not matched to a gene; V was cut back by 7 bases and J by 2 bases. Germline-derived CDR1 and CDR2 are LNHDA and SQIVND (reference sequence). CDR3 sequence reads: CASTETSTGPPPYEQYF. The CDR3 DNA reads TGTGCCAGTACCGAAACCTCGACAGGGCCGCCCCCCTACGAGCAGTACTTC.

V usage is TRBV6-5 and J usage is TRBJ2-1; TRBD2 matches at 7 bases. Germline V gene sequence: CDR1 MNHEY, CDR2 SVGAGI. CDR3 length: 12 residues. Germline trimming cut 0 bases from V and 14 bases from J; bases unmatched to any gene: 4. The CDR3 is CASSYSWEGKFF. In DNA, the CDR3 is TGTGCCAGCAGTTACTCGTGGGAGGGGAAGTTCTTC.

The gene calls are TRBV7-9 and TRBJ2-7; D tentatively fits TRBD1 or TRBD2 (5 bases each). Trimming stripped 8 bases from V and 0 bases from J, with 11 bases between. The CDR3 contains 13 residues. Germline CDR1 reads SEHNR; CDR2 reads FQNEAQ (reference sequence). Here the CDR3 reads CASVAGSSYEQYF. In nucleotides, the CDR3 is TGTGCCAGCGTAGCAGGGAGCTCCTACGAGCAGTACTTC.

The table lists this clone with a count of one. The chain recombines TRBV7-6 with TRBJ2-1; 13 bases are a match to TRBD2. V shed 5 bases and J 1 base; nucleotides not matched to a gene: 8. Germline CDR1 and CDR2: SGHVS and FNYEAQ. The CDR3 has 18 residues. CDR3 amino acids: CASSPGLAGALSYNEQFF. The CDR3, as DNA: TGTGCCAGCAGCCCTGGACTAGCGGGAGCGCTATCCTACAATGAGCAGTTCTTC.

Here the CDR3 reads CASSLSGFSGEQYF. CDR3 sequence (DNA): TGCGCCAGCAGCTTGTCCGGGTTCTCGGGGGAGCAGTACTTC. The rearrangement uses TRBV5-1 and TRBJ2-7; D might be TRBD2 (5 bases). V lost 1 base to trimming and J lost 7 bases, with 15 bases between them. There are 14 residues in the CDR3. The germline V gene encodes CDR1 SGHRS and CDR2 YFSETQ.

The V and J genes are TRBV2 and TRBJ2-7; D unresolved. CDR1 and CDR2 (germline): SNHLY, FYNNEI. The V and J ends lost 2 bases and 0 bases respectively, with 14 bases between them. The CDR3 totals 16 residues. The CDR3 loop reads CASSELGRTGSYEQYF. The CDR3 DNA follows: TGTGCCAGCAGTGAATTAGGTCGGACGGGCTCCTACGAGCAGTACTTC.

This chain joins TRBV4-3 and TRBJ2-7, with D possibly called TRBD1 or TRBD2 (6 bases each). Germline values: CDR1 LGHNA, CDR2 YSLEER. The ends were cut back, 6 bases at V and 2 bases at J, with 17 bases in the middle. The CDR3 extends over 15 amino acids. Here the CDR3 reads CASSPGRGRTYEQYF. CDR3 nucleotide sequence: TGCGCCAGCAGTCCGGGTAGGGGGAGGACCTACGAGCAGTACTTC.

The chain uses TRBV9 and TRBJ2-6; 8 bases are shared with TRBD1. The trim removed 4 bases at V and 2 bases at J, leaving 14 bases unmatched. Germline CDR1 SGDLS, CDR2 YYNGEE. The CDR3 runs to 19 residues. The CDR3 reads CASSYNVGTGRAGANVLTF. The CDR3 DNA follows: TGTGCCAGCAGCTATAATGTCGGGACAGGTAGGGCTGGGGCCAACGTCCTGACTTTC.

The chain has TRBV6-1 and TRBJ1-4, with 8 bases that match TRBD1. There are 15 residues in the CDR3. CDR1 MNHNS and CDR2 SASEGT come from the germline V gene. V lost 3 bases and J lost 6; bases outside the gene matches: 6. Written as DNA, the CDR3 is TGTGCCAGCAGTGATAACAGGGGGTATTATGAAAAACTGTTTTTT. It yields the protein CASSDNRGYYEKLFF.

J is TRBJ1-2 and V is TRBV15; no definite D call. The CDR3 contains 15 residues. Germline CDR1 LNHNV, CDR2 YYDKDF (reference sequence). The V end lost 0 bases, the J end lost 0 bases, and 8 bases lay between the germline ends. Here the CDR3 reads CATSRDNGANYGYTF. The CDR3 DNA follows: TGTGCCACCAGCAGAGATAATGGAGCTAACTATGGCTACACCTTC.

This chain uses TRBV7-8 with TRBJ2-3; 8 bases align to TRBD2. The length of the CDR3 is 15 residues. V shed 5 bases and J 5 bases; nucleotides not matched to a gene: 9. Germline CDR1 is SGHVS and CDR2 is FQNEAQ. CDR3 nucleotides: TGTGCCAGCAGCCTATTAGCGGGATTGGAAGATACGCAGTATTTT. Protein: CASSLLAGLEDTQYF.

V and J are TRBV2 and TRBJ1-4; 7 nucleotides align to TRBD1. The CDR3 covers 17 residues. Germline V gene data show CDR1 as SNHLY and CDR2 as FYNNEI. V dropped 5 bases and J dropped 0; count of bases not matched to a gene: 9. Written as DNA, the CDR3 is TGTGCCAGCAGTCTGACAGGGAACCCCTCAACTAATGAAAAACTGTTTTTT. Its translation is CASSLTGNPSTNEKLFF.

In its sample, this clone was seen once. The chain recombines TRBV9 with TRBJ2-3; D ambiguous. Germline V lookup: CDR1 SGDLS, CDR2 YYNGEE. Trimming left V 0 bases short and J 6 bases short, with 11 bases between. The length of the CDR3 is 14 residues. CDR3 sequence reads: CASSVGGGWDTQYF. The CDR3 coding sequence is TGTGCCAGCAGCGTAGGGGGTGGGTGGGATACGCAGTATTTT.

V is TRBV4-2 and J is TRBJ2-1; TRBD2 might be the D (5 bases). The V end lost 4 bases, the J end lost 5 bases, and 12 bases lay between the germline ends. This CDR3 is 14 amino acids long. CDR1 and CDR2 from the germline V gene are LGHNA and YNFKEQ. The CDR3 region is CASSPLLGNNEQFF. The DNA of the CDR3 is TGTGCCAGCAGCCCGCTACTAGGGAACAATGAGCAGTTCTTC.

This chain joins TRBV5-6 and TRBJ2-1; possibly TRBD1 for D (6 bases). V was cut by 4 bases and J by 4 bases, with 9 bases left in between. The CDR3 runs 13 residues. Germline V gene sequence: CDR1 SGHDT, CDR2 YYEEEE. The CDR3: CASSRQDYNEQFF. The CDR3 nucleotides are TGTGCCAGCAGCAGACAGGATTACAATGAGCAGTTCTTC.

The chain recombines TRBV18 with TRBJ2-7; 11 bases are a match to TRBD2. Trimming removed 0 bases from V and 2 bases from J; junction bases left unmatched: 9. Germline V gives CDR1 KGHSH, CDR2 LQKENI. The CDR3 loop spans 18 amino acids. The CDR3 DNA follows: TGTGCCAGCTCACCACCGAGGCTAGCGGGAGGTGGGACCTACGAGCAGTACTTC. This gives the protein CASSPPRLAGGGTYEQYF.

V and J are TRBV5-1 and TRBJ2-7; D may be TRBD1 (6 bases). The length of the CDR3 is 19 residues. The V end lost 0 bases, the J end lost 0 bases, and 22 bases lay between the germline ends. Germline values: CDR1 SGHRS, CDR2 YFSETQ. CDR3 coding DNA: TGCGCCAGCAGCTTGGCGCCACTGACACAGGGCCTAAGCTCCTACGAGCAGTACTTC. This gives the protein CASSLAPLTQGLSSYEQYF.

The gene calls are TRBV28 and TRBJ1-1; D remains unclear. The CDR3 extends over 17 amino acids. V shed 3 bases and J shed 0 bases, with 17 bases lying between them. CDR1 MDHEN and CDR2 SYDVKM come from the germline V gene. The CDR3 here is CASSFNPGELMNTEAFF. CDR3 nucleotide sequence: TGTGCCAGCAGTTTTAACCCTGGGGAGCTAATGAACACTGAAGCTTTCTTT.

The chain recombines TRBV5-1 with TRBJ2-7; D gene unclear. The CDR3 runs to 14 residues. Germline V lookup: CDR1 SGHRS, CDR2 YFSETQ. Trimming left V 3 bases short and J 0 bases short, with 10 bases between. The CDR3 loop reads CASSSSYGSYEQYF. In nucleotides, the CDR3 is TGCGCCAGCAGCTCATCCTATGGCTCCTACGAGCAGTACTTC.

The chain is built from TRBV28 and TRBJ2-5; D unresolved. The J call may not be correct, given that the DNA end is closer to TRBJ2-7. Germline CDR1 and CDR2: MDHEN and SYDVKM. This CDR3 spans 11 amino acids. The CDR3 nucleotides are TGTGCCAGCCGCGACGCCCACGAGCAGTACTTC. Translated, it gives CASRDAHEQYF.

The chain recombines TRBV11-3 with TRBJ1-1; unclear D gene. The V and J ends lost 3 bases and 2 bases respectively, with 4 bases between them. Germline CDR1 SGHNT, CDR2 YENEEA. CDR3 length: 12 residues. For the CDR3, the DNA is TGTGCCAGCAGCTTCATTAACACTGAAGCTTTCTTT. Translation: CASSFINTEAFF.

V and J are TRBV9 and TRBJ2-1; 10 bases map to TRBD2. Trimming at V came to 0 bases and at J to 6 bases, leaving 15 bases not matched to a gene. There are 19 residues in the CDR3. In germline, CDR1 is SGDLS, CDR2 YYNGEE. CDR3 protein: CASSVDLRSGRAVGNEQFF. Written as DNA, the CDR3 is TGTGCCAGCAGCGTAGATCTTAGGAGCGGGAGGGCCGTAGGCAATGAGCAGTTCTTC.

V is TRBV29-1 and J is TRBJ2-5; D could derive from TRBD1 or TRBD2 (5 bases each). The CDR3 contains 13 residues. Germline CDR1 reads SQVTM; CDR2 reads ANQGSEA. Trimming took 3 bases from V and 3 from J, leaving 11 bases between them. In DNA form, the CDR3 reads TGCAGCGTTGATACGGGGCAAAAAGAGACCCAGTACTTC. Amino acid sequence: CSVDTGQKETQYF.

The rearrangement joins TRBV4-3 to TRBJ2-1, with D perhaps assigned TRBD1 or TRBD2 (5 bases each). From germline, CDR1 is LGHNA and CDR2 YSLEER. Trimming cost V 4 bases and J 4 bases, with 14 bases left between them. This CDR3 region has 15 residues. CDR3: CASSPRDQDYNEQFF. DNA for the CDR3: TGCGCCAGCAGCCCTCGGGACCAAGATTACAATGAGCAGTTCTTC.

This clone showed up just once. The V call is TRBV19, the J call TRBJ2-7; a weak D match, TRBD2 (6 bases). This CDR3 comprises 12 residues. In germline, CDR1 is LNHDA, CDR2 SQIVND (reference sequence). V shed 3 bases and J shed 6 bases, with 9 bases lying between them. Here the CDR3 DNA reads TGTGCCAGTAGTATCGGGAGTAGCGAGCAGTACTTC. It translates to CASSIGSSEQYF.

This clone was seen just once. The chain is built from TRBV2 and TRBJ2-7; 8 positions agree with TRBD1. CDR3 length: 15 amino acids. CDR1 and CDR2 (germline): SNHLY, FYNNEI. Unmatched junction bases numbered 6, after V lost 4 bases and J lost 1 base. The CDR3 region has the DNA TGTGCCAGCAGTGCAGGGGGCTCAAAATCCTACGAGCAGTACTTC. This encodes CASSAGGSKSYEQYF.

The gene calls are TRBV4-3 and TRBJ1-1; possibly TRBD1 for D (5 bases). V lost 4 bases and J lost 1, with 16 bases in between. The CDR3 spans 16 residues. Per the germline V gene, CDR1 is LGHNA and CDR2 is YSLEER. CDR3 sequence (DNA): TGCGCCAGCAGCCTAGAACGGACAAGAAAGAACACTGAAGCTTTCTTT. This sequence encodes CASSLERTRKNTEAFF.